This T cell receptor (beta chain) was recorded in a study of shared T cell receptors in the human thymus. With 1 base removed from V and 6 bases from J, the gap between germline ends came to 12 bases. Looked up from germline, CDR1 is LNHDA and CDR2 is SQIVND (reference sequence). This CDR3 has 14 amino acids. The table came from immunoSEQ multiplex PCR; TCRdb's copy has only in-frame clones and leaves some out. In the table there are some 640,000 clones, about 90% of which are singletons. This sample was shared with a second study, whose subject was human thymus T cells. That source reports: Infants served as donors; they were healthy and Finnish and were having corrective surgery for congenital heart defects. Thymus specimens were resections from corrective heart surgery. Reports from related research described highly overlapping thymic repertoires among unrelated individuals.

This receptor was taken from a boy younger than two with a congenital heart defect. The source material was thymocytes. The chain uses TRBV19 and TRBJ1-1; TRBD1 might be the D (6 bases). The CDR3 nucleotides are TGTGCCAGTAGTATAGGAGGACAGTGCCCTGAAGCTTTCTTT. Residues: CASSIGGQCPEAFF.